A selection of T cell receptor beta chains follows, all from one sample in a study of response to subunit inactivated influenza vaccine. TCRdb processed the RT-PCR reads anew with MiXCR; each CDR3 protein has one entry. The sample has 550,000 to 800,000 distinct CDR3 sequences, around 14% seen once. Sequenced material: PBMCs from blood, taken 11 to 12 days after vaccination. Every receptor here comes from a man aged 50-60 years who received an inactivated influenza vaccine. CDR3s include the opening cysteine and the closing phenylalanine or tryptophan. A D gene is named only where the DNA matches it firmly. The listing skips clone size in some rows; elsewhere it reads once, few, many or a size class.

13 | . | TRBJ1-6 | . | TRBV2 | TGTGCCAGCAGGGACGGCCATAATTCACCCCTCCACTTT | CASRDGHNSPLHF
15 | few | TRBJ2-7 | . | TRBV4-3 | TGCGCCAGCAGCCATTACGGCGAAGGGGCCTACGAGCAGTACTTC | CASSHYGEGAYEQYF
13 | few | TRBJ1-2 | . | TRBV7-3 | TGTGCCAGCAGCTCCGGGTCACGGGATGGCTACACCTTC | CASSSGSRDGYTF
12 | few | TRBJ2-7 | . | TRBV29-1 | TGCAGCGTGGACGGGGGCTCCTACGAGCAGTACTTC | CSVDGGSYEQYF
16 | . | TRBJ2-1 | TRBD2 | TRBV7-8 | TGTGCCAGCAGCCTCGGACTAGCGCTTATTTACGATGAGCAGTTCTTC | CASSLGLALIYDEQFF
15 | . | TRBJ1-5 | . | TRBV2 | TGTGCCAGCAGTGAAGATCGGGAAGATTATCAGCCCCAGCATTTT | CASSEDREDYQPQHF
18 | . | TRBJ2-1 | TRBD1 | TRBV15 | TGTGCCACCAGCAGTTTGGACAGGGTGAGTTCGTCCGGCAATGAGCAGTTCTTC | CATSSLDRVSSSGNEQFF
16 | . | TRBJ1-1 | . | TRBV7-6 | TGTGCCAGCAGCTCAAGGTGGGGACATATGAACACTGAAGCTTTCTTT | CASSSRWGHMNTEAFF
14 | . | TRBJ1-1 | . | TRBV5-1 | TGCGCCAGCAGCTTGGCCGGCAACCCTATTGAAGCTTTCTTT | CASSLAGNPIEAFF
17 | . | TRBJ2-3 | TRBD2 | TRBV27 | TGTGCCAGCAGCCCCCGGACTAGCCCTGGACGCACAGATACGCAGTATTTT | CASSPRTSPGRTDTQYF
15 | . | TRBJ2-7 | TRBD2 | TRBV7-2 | TGTGCCAGCAGCTTAGCCCCGGGACTAGCGGGAGAGCAGTACTTC | CASSLAPGLAGEQYF
15 | . | TRBJ2-1 | TRBD2 | TRBV27 | TGTGCCAGCAGTCCACTGCCGGGACTAGAAGGTGAGCAGTTCTTC | CASSPLPGLEGEQFF
14 | . | TRBJ1-5 | . | TRBV2 | TGTGCCAGCAGGAACGATGGTAGCAATCAGCCCCAGCATTTT | CASRNDGSNQPQHF
13 | few | TRBJ1-2 | . | TRBV6-2/TRBV6-3 | TGTGCCAGCAGTTCCGGGGGAGGAGGAGGCTACACCTTC | CASSSGGGGGYTF
13 | few | TRBJ2-1 | . | TRBV2 | TGTGCCAGCATTCGACTGGGGACCCACCCGCAGGTCTTC | CASIRLGTHPQVF
14 | many | TRBJ1-1 | . | TRBV7-8 | TGTGCCAGCAGCCGCCGGGGGGAGTACACTGAAGCTTTCTTT | CASSRRGEYTEAFF
14 | . | TRBJ2-7 | . | TRBV20-1 | TGCAGTGCTAGCCCAACCTCCGGGACATCCGAGCAGTACTTC | CSASPTSGTSEQYF
14 | . | TRBJ2-3 | TRBD1 | TRBV5-1 | TGCGCCAGCAGCTTGGGGACAGGGGAAGATACGCAGTATTTT | CASSLGTGEDTQYF
16 | few | TRBJ2-5 | . | TRBV9 | TGTGCCAGCAGCGCTCCCCGAGGGGGTAGCGGGGAGACCCAGTACTTC | CASSAPRGGSGETQYF
15 | . | TRBJ2-2 | . | TRBV7-9 | TGTGCCAGCAGAAGGGCCGGCCTCGACTCTGGGGAGCTGTTTTTT | CASRRAGLDSGELFF
15 | . | TRBJ2-1 | . | TRBV27 | TGTGCCAGCAGTATAGACAGGGTGGGGGGCAATGAGCAGTTCTTC | CASSIDRVGGNEQFF
16 | few | TRBJ2-3 | . | TRBV4-1 | TGCGCCAGCAGCCAAGATAGGTGGGACTGGAAAGATACGCAGTATTTT | CASSQDRWDWKDTQYF
15 | few | TRBJ1-5 | . | TRBV28 | TGTGCCAGCAGTTTCGGTGACAGGAACAATCAGCCCCAGCATTTT | CASSFGDRNNQPQHF
14 | . | TRBJ2-1 | TRBD1 | TRBV12-3/TRBV12-4 | TGTGCCAGCACCCTTAACAGGGGCTACAATGAGCAGTTGTTC | CASTLNRGYNEQLF
12 | . | TRBJ2-1 | . | TRBV10-3 | TGTGCCATCCGGACCAGCCTCAATGAGCAGTTCTTC | CAIRTSLNEQFF
18 | . | TRBJ2-6 | TRBD2 | TRBV4-1 | TGCGCCAGCAGCCAGCTACCGGGGGGGTCCTCTGGGGCCAACGTCCTGACTTTC | CASSQLPGGSSGANVLTF
15 | . | TRBJ2-2 | . | TRBV12-3/TRBV12-4 | TGTGCCAGCACCCAAACCCACAGGGCCACCGGGGAGCTGTTTTTT | CASTQTHRATGELFF
15 | . | TRBJ1-1 | TRBD1 | TRBV6-2/TRBV6-3 | TGTGCCAGCAGCCCCGGACAGGGGGCTGGCACTGAAGCTTTCTTT | CASSPGQGAGTEAFF
15 | few | TRBJ2-7 | TRBD2 | TRBV6-2/TRBV6-3 | TGTGCCAGCAGTTATATACTAGCGGGAGGCTACGAGCAGTACTTC | CASSYILAGGYEQYF
13 | . | TRBJ1-1 | . | TRBV10-2 | TGCGCCACCTCCGGTGGGACTAACACTGAAGCTTTCTTT | CATSGGTNTEAFF